Following are 20 T cell receptor beta chains from one sample sequenced in a study of CD4+ T cells in melanoma. Method: immunoSEQ multiplex PCR; TCRdb's copy keeps in-frame clones and lacks some. Counted here are about 120,000 clones, 92% occurring once; the ten biggest clones make up around 3%. The sequencing sample was made of peripheral blood. These receptors were collected from a human donor with melanoma.

The count of this clone is one. The V call is TRBV19, the J call TRBJ1-5; D remains ambiguous. The V gene's germline CDR1 is LNHDA and CDR2 SQIVND (reference sequence). This CDR3 is 15 amino acids long. V was cut by 3 bases and J by 2 bases, with 11 bases left in between. CDR3 residues: CASSIGFNGNQPQHF. DNA for the CDR3: TGTGCCAGTAGTATTGGTTTTAATGGCAATCAGCCCCAGCATTTT.

The V gene is TRBV5-8, the J gene TRBJ1-1; 10 nucleotides line up with TRBD1. In germline, CDR1 is SGHTS, CDR2 YDEGEE. Germline trimming cut 1 base from V and 1 base from J; bases unmatched to any gene: 4. The length of the CDR3 is 16 residues. CDR3 coding DNA: TGTGCCAGCAGCTTGAAGGGACAGGGGAGGAACACTGAAGCTTTCTTT. Its protein is CASSLKGQGRNTEAFF.

The J gene is TRBJ2-3, the V gene TRBV5-1, with 10 bases fitting TRBD1. CDR3 length: 17 residues. V lost 3 bases, J lost 5 bases, and 12 bases stayed unmatched. The germline gives CDR1 SGHRS, CDR2 YFSETQ. The CDR3: CASSSPRGTGAGDTQYF. The CDR3 nucleotides read TGCGCCAGCAGCTCCCCCAGGGGGACAGGGGCTGGAGATACGCAGTATTTT.

V is TRBV5-1 and J is TRBJ2-4; TRBD1 might be the D (6 bases). V lost 4 bases and J lost 0, with 11 bases in between. The CDR3 is 15 residues long. Germline CDR1 is SGHRS and CDR2 is YFSETQ. The CDR3 coding sequence is TGCGCCAGCAGCGCCGGACAGTTAGCCAAAAACATTCAGTACTTC. This codes for CASSAGQLAKNIQYF.

The count of this clone is one. This chain connects TRBV10-3 to TRBJ1-2; D uncertain. The CDR3 is 15 residues long. Trimming left V 6 bases short and J 2 bases short, with 16 bases between. Germline-derived CDR1 and CDR2 are ENHRY and SYGVKD. This CDR3 is CAIREAAERNYGYTF. In DNA form, the CDR3 reads TGTGCCATCAGGGAGGCGGCAGAAAGAAACTATGGCTACACCTTC.

This chain uses TRBV7-9 with TRBJ2-1; no clear D gene. Germline CDR1 reads SEHNR; CDR2 reads FQNEAQ (reference sequence). CDR3 length: 12 amino acids. V was cut by 2 bases and J by 7 bases, with 6 bases left in between. Here the CDR3 reads CASSLRVNEQFF. CDR3 nucleotide sequence: TGTGCCAGCAGCTTAAGGGTAAATGAGCAGTTCTTC.

The chain couples TRBV6-4 to TRBJ2-7; 10 nucleotides align to TRBD2. CDR3 length: 15 amino acids. Per germline, CDR1 MRHNA and CDR2 SNTAGT. V lost 5 bases to trimming and J lost 6 bases; unmatched junction nucleotides: 10. Written as DNA, the CDR3 is TGTGCCAGCAGTCCTTCCAGCGGGGGGGCCTTCGAGCAGTACTTC. Translated, it gives CASSPSSGGAFEQYF.

The rearrangement links TRBV5-6 to TRBJ2-1; the match to TRBD2 covers 9 bases. With 5 bases clipped from V and 8 bases from J, the junction kept 17 bases outside the gene matches. This CDR3 is built from 17 residues. The germline V gene encodes CDR1 SGHDT and CDR2 YYEEEE. CDR3 amino acids: CASSLLAGAPERDEQFF. In nucleotides, the CDR3 is TGTGCCAGCAGTTTATTAGCGGGAGCTCCTGAGCGGGATGAGCAGTTCTTC.

Here the CDR3 reads CASSWSGLQETQYF. The CDR3 region has the DNA TGTGCCAGCAGTTGGTCGGGGCTACAAGAGACCCAGTACTTC. The V gene is TRBV28, the J gene TRBJ2-5, with D perhaps being TRBD1 or TRBD2 (5 bases each). Per the germline V gene, CDR1 is MDHEN and CDR2 is SYDVKM. The CDR3 is made up of 14 amino acids. The V and J ends lost 4 bases and 2 bases respectively, with 11 bases between them.

As to this clone: This sample includes further DNA sequences coding for the same CDR3. The chain has TRBV2 and TRBJ2-1, with no clear D. Trimming cost V 3 bases and J 2 bases, with 5 bases left between them. This CDR3 spans 13 amino acids. From germline, CDR1 is SNHLY and CDR2 FYNNEI. The CDR3: CASSDVTYNEQFF. The DNA of the CDR3 is TGTGCCAGCAGTGATGTAACCTACAATGAGCAGTTCTTC.

This clone appeared a few times. The J gene is TRBJ1-4, the V gene TRBV7-9, with D unclear. The germline V gene encodes CDR1 SEHNR and CDR2 FQNEAQ (reference sequence). The CDR3 length is 16 residues. Deletions cut 5 bases from V and 0 bases from J, with 13 bases between. This chain's CDR3 is CASSHISGATNEKLFF. In DNA form, the CDR3 reads TGTGCCAGCAGCCACATATCAGGAGCAACTAATGAAAAACTGTTTTTT.

The CDR3 DNA is TGTGCCAGCAGCCAACAGGGGACTCAGCCCCAGCATTTT. As protein: CASSQQGTQPQHF. This sequence joins TRBV7-6 and TRBJ1-5; 7 nucleotides match TRBD1. There are 13 residues in the CDR3. Germline loops: CDR1 SGHVS, CDR2 FNYEAQ. Trimming cost V 5 bases and J 6 bases; bases outside gene matches: 4.

This clone was found once. The genes are TRBV5-1 and TRBJ2-7, with D possibly being TRBD1 (5 bases). With 3 bases removed from V and 5 bases from J, the gap between germline ends came to 15 bases. Looked up from germline, CDR1 is SGHRS and CDR2 is YFSETQ. The CDR3 consists of 14 residues. CDR3 protein: CASSWNPGSNEQYF. The CDR3 region has the DNA TGCGCCAGCAGCTGGAATCCAGGGTCCAACGAGCAGTACTTC.

The V gene is TRBV27, the J gene TRBJ2-7; D possibly corresponds to TRBD2 (5 bases). Germline V gene lookup returns CDR1 MNHEY and CDR2 SMNVEV (reference sequence). This CDR3 spans 12 amino acids. V lost 6 bases, J lost 7 bases, and 13 bases lay in between. CDR3 bases: TGTGCCAGCAGGGGGAGCCTCTGGGAGCAGTACTTC. This sequence encodes CASRGSLWEQYF.

The chain recombines TRBV9 with TRBJ2-2; 8 nucleotides line up with TRBD2. CDR1 is SGDLS, CDR2 YYNGEE, per germline. V lost 7 bases, J lost 7 bases, and 9 bases stayed unmatched. CDR3 length: 14 residues. The CDR3: CASRTSGGDGELFF. CDR3 DNA: TGTGCCAGCCGAACTAGCGGCGGGGACGGGGAGCTGTTTTTT.

The genes are TRBV27 and TRBJ2-1; D might be TRBD2 (6 bases). The CDR3 extends over 16 amino acids. Germline V CDR1 and CDR2: MNHEY, SMNVEV (reference sequence). The V and J ends lost 8 bases and 3 bases respectively, with 20 bases between them. CDR3: CASGGGAVLNYNEQFF. DNA of the CDR3: TGTGCCAGCGGTGGCGGGGCTGTCCTTAACTACAATGAGCAGTTCTTC.

This clone appeared a single time. The rearrangement links TRBV15 to TRBJ1-5; D is possibly TRBD1 (6 bases). V dropped 8 bases and J dropped 1 base, with 12 bases sitting between them. Germline loops: CDR1 LNHNV, CDR2 YYDKDF (reference sequence). The CDR3 has 14 amino acids. The CDR3 here is CATAGGGSNQPQHF. The CDR3 nucleotides read TGTGCCACCGCCGGGGGGGGCAGCAATCAGCCCCAGCATTTT.

The chain uses TRBV29-1 and TRBJ2-1, with no clear D. Germline V CDR1 and CDR2: SQVTM, ANQGSEA. The CDR3 length is 13 residues. With 3 bases removed from V and 0 bases from J, the gap between germline ends came to 6 bases. This chain's CDR3 is CSVEIISYNEQFF. As DNA, the CDR3 is TGCAGCGTTGAGATCATCTCCTACAATGAGCAGTTCTTC.

This chain uses TRBV10-3 with TRBJ2-7, with TRBD1 identical over 10 bases. Germline CDR1 ENHRY, CDR2 SYGVKD. This CDR3 comprises 16 residues. V lost 0 bases to trimming and J lost 1 base; unmatched junction nucleotides: 3. The CDR3: CAISESDRGQSYEQYF. The CDR3 coding sequence is TGTGCCATCAGTGAGTCCGACAGGGGGCAATCCTACGAGCAGTACTTC.

The genes are TRBV18 and TRBJ2-2; TRBD2 aligns across 13 bases. Germline V CDR1 and CDR2: KGHSH, LQKENI. V was pared by 5 bases and J by 4 bases, with 10 bases of the junction left unmatched. The CDR3 length is 18 residues. The CDR3 coding sequence is TGTGCCAGCTCATCCCGGACTAGCGGGAGCGTAGGCACCGGGGAGCTGTTTTTT. This codes for CASSSRTSGSVGTGELFF.